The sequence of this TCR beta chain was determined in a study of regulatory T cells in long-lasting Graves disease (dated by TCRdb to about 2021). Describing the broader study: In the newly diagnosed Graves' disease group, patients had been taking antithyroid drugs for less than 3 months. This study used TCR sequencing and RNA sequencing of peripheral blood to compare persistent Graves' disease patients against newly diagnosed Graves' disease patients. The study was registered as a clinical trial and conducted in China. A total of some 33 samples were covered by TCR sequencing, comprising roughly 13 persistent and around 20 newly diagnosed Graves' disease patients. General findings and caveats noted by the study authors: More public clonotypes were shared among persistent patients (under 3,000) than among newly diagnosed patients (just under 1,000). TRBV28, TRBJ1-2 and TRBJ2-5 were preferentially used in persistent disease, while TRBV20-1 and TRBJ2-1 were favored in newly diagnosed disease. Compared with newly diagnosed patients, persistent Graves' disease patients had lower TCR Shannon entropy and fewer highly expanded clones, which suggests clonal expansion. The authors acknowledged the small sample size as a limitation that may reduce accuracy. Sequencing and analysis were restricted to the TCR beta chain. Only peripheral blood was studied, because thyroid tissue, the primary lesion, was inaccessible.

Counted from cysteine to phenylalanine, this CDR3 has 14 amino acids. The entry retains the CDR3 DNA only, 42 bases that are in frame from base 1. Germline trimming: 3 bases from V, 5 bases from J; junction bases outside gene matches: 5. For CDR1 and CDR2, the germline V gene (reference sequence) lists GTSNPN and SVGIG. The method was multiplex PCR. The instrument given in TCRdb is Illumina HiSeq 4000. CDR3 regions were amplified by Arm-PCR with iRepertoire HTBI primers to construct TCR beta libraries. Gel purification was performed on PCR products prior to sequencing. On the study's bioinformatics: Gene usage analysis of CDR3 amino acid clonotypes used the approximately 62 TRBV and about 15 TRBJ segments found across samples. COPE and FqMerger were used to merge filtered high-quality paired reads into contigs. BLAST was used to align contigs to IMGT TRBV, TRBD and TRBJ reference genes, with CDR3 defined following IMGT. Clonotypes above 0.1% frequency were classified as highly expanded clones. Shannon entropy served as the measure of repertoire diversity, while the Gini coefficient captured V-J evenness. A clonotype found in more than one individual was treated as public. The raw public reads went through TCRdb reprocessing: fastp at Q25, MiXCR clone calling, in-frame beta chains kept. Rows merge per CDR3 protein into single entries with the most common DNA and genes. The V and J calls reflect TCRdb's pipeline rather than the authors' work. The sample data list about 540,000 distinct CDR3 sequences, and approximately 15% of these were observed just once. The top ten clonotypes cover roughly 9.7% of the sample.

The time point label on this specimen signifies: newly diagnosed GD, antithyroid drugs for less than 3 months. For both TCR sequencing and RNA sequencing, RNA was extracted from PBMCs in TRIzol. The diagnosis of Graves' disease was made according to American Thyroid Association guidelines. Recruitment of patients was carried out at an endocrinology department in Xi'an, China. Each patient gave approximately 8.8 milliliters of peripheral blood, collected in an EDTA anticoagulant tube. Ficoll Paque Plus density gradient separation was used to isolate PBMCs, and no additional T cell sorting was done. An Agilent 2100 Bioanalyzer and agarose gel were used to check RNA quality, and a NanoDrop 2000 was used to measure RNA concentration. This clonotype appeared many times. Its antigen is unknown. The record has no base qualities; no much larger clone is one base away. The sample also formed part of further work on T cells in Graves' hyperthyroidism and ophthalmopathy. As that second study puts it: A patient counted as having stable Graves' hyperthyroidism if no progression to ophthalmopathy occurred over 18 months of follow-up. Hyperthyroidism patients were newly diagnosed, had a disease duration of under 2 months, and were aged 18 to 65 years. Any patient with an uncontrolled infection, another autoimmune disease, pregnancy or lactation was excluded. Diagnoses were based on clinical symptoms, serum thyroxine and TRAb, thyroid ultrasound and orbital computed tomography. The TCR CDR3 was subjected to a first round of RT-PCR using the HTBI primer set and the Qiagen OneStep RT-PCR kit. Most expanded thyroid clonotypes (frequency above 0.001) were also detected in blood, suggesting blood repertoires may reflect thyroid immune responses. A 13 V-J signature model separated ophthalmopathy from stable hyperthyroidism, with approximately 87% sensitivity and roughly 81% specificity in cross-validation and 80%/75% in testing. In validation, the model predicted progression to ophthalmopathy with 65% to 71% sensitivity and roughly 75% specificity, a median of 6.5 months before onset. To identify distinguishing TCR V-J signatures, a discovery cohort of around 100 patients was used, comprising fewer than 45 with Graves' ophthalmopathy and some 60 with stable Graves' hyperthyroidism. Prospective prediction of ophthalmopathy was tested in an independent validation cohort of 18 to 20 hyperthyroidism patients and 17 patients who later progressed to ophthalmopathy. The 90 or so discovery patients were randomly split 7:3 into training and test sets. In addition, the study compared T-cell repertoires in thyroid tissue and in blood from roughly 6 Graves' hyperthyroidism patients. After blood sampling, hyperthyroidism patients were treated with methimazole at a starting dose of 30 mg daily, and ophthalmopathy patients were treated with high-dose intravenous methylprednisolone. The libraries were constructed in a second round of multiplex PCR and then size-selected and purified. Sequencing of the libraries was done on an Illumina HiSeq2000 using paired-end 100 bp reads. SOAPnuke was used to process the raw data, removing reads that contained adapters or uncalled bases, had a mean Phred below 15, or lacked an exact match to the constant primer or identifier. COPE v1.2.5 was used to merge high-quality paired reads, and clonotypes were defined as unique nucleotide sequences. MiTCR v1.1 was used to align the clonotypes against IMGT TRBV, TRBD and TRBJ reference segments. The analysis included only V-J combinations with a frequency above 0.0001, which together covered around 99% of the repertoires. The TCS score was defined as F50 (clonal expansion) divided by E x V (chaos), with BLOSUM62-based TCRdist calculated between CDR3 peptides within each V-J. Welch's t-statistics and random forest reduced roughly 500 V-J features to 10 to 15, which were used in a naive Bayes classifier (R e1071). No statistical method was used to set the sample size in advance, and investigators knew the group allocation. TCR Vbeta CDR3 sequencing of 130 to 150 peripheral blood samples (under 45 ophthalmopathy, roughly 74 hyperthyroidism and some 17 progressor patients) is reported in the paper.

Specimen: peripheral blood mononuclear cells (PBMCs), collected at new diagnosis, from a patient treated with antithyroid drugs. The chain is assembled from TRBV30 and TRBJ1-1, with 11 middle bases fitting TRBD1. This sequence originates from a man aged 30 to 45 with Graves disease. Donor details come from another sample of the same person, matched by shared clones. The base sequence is TGTGCCTGGAGCAGGGGACAGGGGGGAACTGAAGCTTTCTTT. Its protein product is CAWSRGQGGTEAFF.